This T cell receptor (beta chain) was profiled in a study of patients and donors after allogeneic stem cell transplantation. V was trimmed by 7 bases and J by 6 bases, leaving 22 bases between them. Germline lookup yields CDR1 SGDLS and CDR2 YYNGEE. This CDR3 is built from 16 residues. One entry per CDR3 protein, called by TCRdb with MiXCR from the RT-PCR reads. The repertoire has around 31,000 distinct CDR3 sequences, nearly 7% of them found once; the top ten carry around a third. This clonotype has a count of ten or more. The rearrangement joins TRBV9 to TRBJ1-4; unclear D gene. This TCR was sampled from a human donor who was either an allogeneic HSCT recipient or a stem cell or donor lymphocyte infusion donor (not recorded which). It is not recorded whose cells these are; they may come from a transplant donor. Sequencing was performed on blood, either unsorted or a sorted T cell fraction (not recorded which). CDR3 sequence reads: CASSLAEGLADEKLFF. DNA for the CDR3: TGTGCCAGCTCCCTGGCCGAGGGCTTGGCGGATGAAAAACTGTTTTTT.